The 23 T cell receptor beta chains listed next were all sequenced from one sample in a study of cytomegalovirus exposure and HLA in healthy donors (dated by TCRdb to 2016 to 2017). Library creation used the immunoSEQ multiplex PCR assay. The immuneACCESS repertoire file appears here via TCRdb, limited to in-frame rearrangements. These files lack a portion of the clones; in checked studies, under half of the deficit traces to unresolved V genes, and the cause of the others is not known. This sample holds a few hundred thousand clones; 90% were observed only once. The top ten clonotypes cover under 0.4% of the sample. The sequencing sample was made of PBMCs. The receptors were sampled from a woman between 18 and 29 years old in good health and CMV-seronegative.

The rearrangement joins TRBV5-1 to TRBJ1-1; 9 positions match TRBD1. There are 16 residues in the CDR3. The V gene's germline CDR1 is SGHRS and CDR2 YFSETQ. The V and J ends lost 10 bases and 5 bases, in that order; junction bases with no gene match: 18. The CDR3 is CASARTPGQGLTEAFF. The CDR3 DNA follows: TGCGCCTCGGCCCGAACCCCGGGACAGGGTTTGACTGAAGCTTTCTTT.

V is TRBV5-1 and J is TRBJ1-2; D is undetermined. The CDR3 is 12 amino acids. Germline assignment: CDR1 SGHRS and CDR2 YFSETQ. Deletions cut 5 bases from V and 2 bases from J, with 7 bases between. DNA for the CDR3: TGCGCCAGCAGTATCCAGAACTATGGCTACACCTTC. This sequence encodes CASSIQNYGYTF. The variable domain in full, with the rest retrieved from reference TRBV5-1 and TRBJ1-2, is KAGVTQTPRYLIKTRGQQVTLSCSPISGHRSVSWYQQTPGQGLQFLFEYFSETQRNKGNFPGRFSGRQFSNSRSEMNVSTLELGDSALYLCASSIQNYGYTFGSGTRLTVV.

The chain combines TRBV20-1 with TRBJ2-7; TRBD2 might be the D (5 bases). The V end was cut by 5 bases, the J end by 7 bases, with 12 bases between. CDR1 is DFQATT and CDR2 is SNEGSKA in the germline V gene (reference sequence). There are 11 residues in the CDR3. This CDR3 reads CSARTWREQYV. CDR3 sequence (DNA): TGCAGTGCTCGGACTTGGCGGGAGCAGTACGTC.

The CDR3 reads CASSITGQETQYF. The CDR3 DNA is TGCGCCAGCAGCATAACAGGGCAAGAGACCCAGTACTTC. This sequence joins TRBV5-1 and TRBJ2-5; tentative D call: TRBD1 (6 bases). The V gene's germline CDR1 is SGHRS and CDR2 YFSETQ. Trimming took 4 bases from V and 2 from J, leaving 9 bases between them. This CDR3 has 13 amino acids.

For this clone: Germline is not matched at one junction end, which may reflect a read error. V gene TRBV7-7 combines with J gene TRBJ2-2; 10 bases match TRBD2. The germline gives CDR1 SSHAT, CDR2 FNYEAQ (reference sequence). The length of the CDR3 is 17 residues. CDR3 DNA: TGTGCTAGCAGCTTAGCGTGGACTAGCGGATATACCGGGGAGCTGTTTTTT. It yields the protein CASSLAWTSGYTGELFF.

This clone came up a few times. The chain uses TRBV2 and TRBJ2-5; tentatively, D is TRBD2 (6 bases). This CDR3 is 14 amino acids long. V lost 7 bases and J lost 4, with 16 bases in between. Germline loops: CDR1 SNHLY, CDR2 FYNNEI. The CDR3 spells CASTSGVEGETQYF. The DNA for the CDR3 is TGTGCCAGCACTTCGGGGGTAGAAGGAGAGACCCAGTACTTC.

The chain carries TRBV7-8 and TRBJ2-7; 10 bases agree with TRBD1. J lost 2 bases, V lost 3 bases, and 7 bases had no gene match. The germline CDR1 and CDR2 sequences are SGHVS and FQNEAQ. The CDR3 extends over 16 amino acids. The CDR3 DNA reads TGTGCCAGCAGCTTTCCGGGACAGGGGTACGCCTACGAGCAGTACTTC. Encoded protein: CASSFPGQGYAYEQYF.

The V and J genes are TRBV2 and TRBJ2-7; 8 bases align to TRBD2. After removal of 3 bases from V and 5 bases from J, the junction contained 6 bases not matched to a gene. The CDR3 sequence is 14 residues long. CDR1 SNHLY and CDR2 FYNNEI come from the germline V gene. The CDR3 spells CASSDRGGTNEQYF. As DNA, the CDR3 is TGTGCCAGCAGTGATCGCGGGGGGACTAACGAGCAGTACTTC.

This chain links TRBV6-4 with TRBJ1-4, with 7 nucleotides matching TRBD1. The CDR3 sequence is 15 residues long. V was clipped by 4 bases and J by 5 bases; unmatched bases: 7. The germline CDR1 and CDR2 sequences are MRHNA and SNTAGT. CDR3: CASSATGTANEKLFF. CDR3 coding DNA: TGTGCCAGCAGTGCCACCGGGACAGCAAATGAAAAACTGTTTTTT.

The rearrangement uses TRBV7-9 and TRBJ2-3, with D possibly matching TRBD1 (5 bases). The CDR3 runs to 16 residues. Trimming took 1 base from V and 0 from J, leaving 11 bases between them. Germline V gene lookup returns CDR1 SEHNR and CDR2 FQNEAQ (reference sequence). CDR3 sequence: CASSLGRTTSTDTQYF. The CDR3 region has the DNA TGTGCCAGCAGCTTAGGCCGGACAACTAGCACAGATACGCAGTATTTT.

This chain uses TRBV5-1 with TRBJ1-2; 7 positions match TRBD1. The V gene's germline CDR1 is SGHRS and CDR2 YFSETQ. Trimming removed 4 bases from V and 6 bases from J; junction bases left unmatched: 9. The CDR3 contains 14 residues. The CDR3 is CASSRGQEWDGYTF. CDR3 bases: TGCGCCAGCAGCAGGGGGCAAGAATGGGATGGCTACACCTTC.

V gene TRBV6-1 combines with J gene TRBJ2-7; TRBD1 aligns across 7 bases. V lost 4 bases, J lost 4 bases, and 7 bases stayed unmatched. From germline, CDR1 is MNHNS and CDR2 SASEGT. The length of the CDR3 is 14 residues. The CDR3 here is CASSAGTALYEQYF. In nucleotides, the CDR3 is TGTGCCAGCAGTGCCGGGACAGCCTTATACGAGCAGTACTTC.

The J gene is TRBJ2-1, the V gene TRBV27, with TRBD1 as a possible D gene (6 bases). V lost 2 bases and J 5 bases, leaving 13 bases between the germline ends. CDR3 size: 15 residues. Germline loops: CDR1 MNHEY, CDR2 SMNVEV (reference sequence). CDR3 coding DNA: TGTGCCAGCAGTTTACAAGGCAGGGGCGACAATGAGCAGTTCTTC. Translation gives CASSLQGRGDNEQFF.

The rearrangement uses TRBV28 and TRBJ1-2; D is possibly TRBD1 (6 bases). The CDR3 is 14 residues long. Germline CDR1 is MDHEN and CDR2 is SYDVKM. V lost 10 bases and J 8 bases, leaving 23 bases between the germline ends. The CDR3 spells CATRSSSGGRGYTF. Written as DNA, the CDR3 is TGTGCCACCCGTAGTAGTTCGGGGGGCAGAGGCTACACCTTC.

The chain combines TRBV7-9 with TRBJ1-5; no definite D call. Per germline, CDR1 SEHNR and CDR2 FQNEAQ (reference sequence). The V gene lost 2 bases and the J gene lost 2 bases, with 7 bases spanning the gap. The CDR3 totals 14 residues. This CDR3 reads CASSLSTGNQPQHF. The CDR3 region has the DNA TGTGCCAGCAGCTTATCAACAGGCAATCAGCCCCAGCATTTT.

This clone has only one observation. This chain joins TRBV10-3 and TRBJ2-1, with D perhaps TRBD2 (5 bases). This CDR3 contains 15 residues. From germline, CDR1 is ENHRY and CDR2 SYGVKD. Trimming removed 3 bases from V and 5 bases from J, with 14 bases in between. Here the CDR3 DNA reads TGTGCCATCAGTGACACTAGTAGGAGGAACAATGAGCAGTTCTTC. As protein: CAISDTSRRNNEQFF.

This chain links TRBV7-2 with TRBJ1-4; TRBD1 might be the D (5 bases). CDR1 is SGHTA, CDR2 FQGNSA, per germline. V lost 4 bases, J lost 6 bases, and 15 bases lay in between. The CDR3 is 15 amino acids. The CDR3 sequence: CASSSVGTGDEKLFF. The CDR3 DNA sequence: TGTGCCAGCAGCTCTGTAGGGACGGGAGATGAAAAACTGTTTTTT.

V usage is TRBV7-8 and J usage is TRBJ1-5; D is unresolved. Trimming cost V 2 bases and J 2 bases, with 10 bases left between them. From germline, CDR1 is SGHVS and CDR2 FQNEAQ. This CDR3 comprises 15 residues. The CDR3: CASSLPPGGNQPQHF. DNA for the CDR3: TGTGCCAGCAGCTTACCTCCCGGGGGCAATCAGCCCCAGCATTTT. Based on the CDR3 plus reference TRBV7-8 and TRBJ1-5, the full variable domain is GAGVSQSPRYKVAKRGQDVALRCDPISGHVSLFWYQQALGQGPEFLTYFQNEAQLDKSGLPSDRFFAERPEGSVSTLKIQRTQQEDSAVYLCASSLPPGGNQPQHFGDGTRLSIL.

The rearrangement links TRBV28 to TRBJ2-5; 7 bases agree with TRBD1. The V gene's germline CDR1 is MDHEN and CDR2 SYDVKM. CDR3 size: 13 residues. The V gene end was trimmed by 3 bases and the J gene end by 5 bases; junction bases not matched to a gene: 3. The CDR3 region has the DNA TGTGCCAGCAGTTTTGGCAGGGGGGAGACCCAGTACTTC. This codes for CASSFGRGETQYF.

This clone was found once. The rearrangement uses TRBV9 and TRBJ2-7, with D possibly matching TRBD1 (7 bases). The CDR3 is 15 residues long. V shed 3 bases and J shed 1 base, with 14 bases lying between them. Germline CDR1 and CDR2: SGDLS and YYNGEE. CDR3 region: CASSGGGDSSYEQYF. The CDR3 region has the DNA TGTGCCAGCAGCGGAGGCGGGGACAGTTCCTACGAGCAGTACTTC.

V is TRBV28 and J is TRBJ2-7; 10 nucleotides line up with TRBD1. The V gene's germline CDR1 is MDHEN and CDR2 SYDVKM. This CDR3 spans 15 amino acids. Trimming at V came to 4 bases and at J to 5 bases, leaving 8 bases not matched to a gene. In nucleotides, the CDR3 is TGTGCCAGCAGTTACCATCAGGACAGGGGGAACGAGCAGTACTTC. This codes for CASSYHQDRGNEQYF.

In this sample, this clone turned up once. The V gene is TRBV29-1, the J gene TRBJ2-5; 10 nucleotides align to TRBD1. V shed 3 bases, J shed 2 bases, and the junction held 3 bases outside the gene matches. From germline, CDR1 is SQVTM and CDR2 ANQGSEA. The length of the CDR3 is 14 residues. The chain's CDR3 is CSVDLDRGQETQYF. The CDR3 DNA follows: TGCAGCGTTGACCTGGACAGGGGGCAAGAGACCCAGTACTTC.

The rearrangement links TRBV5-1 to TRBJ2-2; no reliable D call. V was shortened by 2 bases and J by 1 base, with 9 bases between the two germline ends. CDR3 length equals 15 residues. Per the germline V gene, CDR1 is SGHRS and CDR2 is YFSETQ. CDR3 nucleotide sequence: TGCGCCAGCAGCTTATGGGCTCAGAACACCGGGGAGCTGTTTTTT. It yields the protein CASSLWAQNTGELFF.